A selection of T cell receptor beta chains follows, all from one sample in a study of pediatric ulcerative colitis. Here immunoSEQ multiplex PCR was the method, and the copy in TCRdb shows in-frame clones only, minus some. The table shows tens of thousands of clones, with 85% to 90% occurring only once. Source material: blood. These receptors were taken from a boy aged 10-17 years with severe ulcerative colitis. Both conserved end residues are part of each CDR3. The order of the fields is J gene, V gene, CDR3 protein.

TRBJ2-7 TRBV19 CASSGRTGPLAYEQYF
TRBJ2-1 TRBV5-4 CASSPRASGRVTSSYNEQFF
TRBJ2-5 TRBV29-1 CSVQLWYQETQYF
TRBJ2-7 TRBV19 CASTLGQGAAYEQYF
TRBJ2-1 TRBV7-3 CASSWPPGPWGQFF
TRBJ2-7 TRBV12-5 CASGLYGTSGEQYF
TRBJ2-3 TRBV27 CASSPAWGLGTDTQYF
TRBJ2-7 TRBV9 CASSVETGAGGWYEQYF
TRBJ2-1 TRBV10-3 CAISDMGTSLVNEQFF
TRBJ2-1 TRBV6-5 CASSPGTTYGNEQFF
TRBJ2-3 TRBV7-2 CASSLVAGATDTQYF
TRBJ2-2 TRBV7-2 CASSLAWGGTGELFF
TRBJ1-1 TRBV2 CASSDRLQRNTEAFF
TRBJ2-7 TRBV28 CASNQRGSSYEQYF
TRBJ2-7 TRBV27 CASSLSAGGPYEQYF
TRBJ2-7 TRBV6-5 CASSPRGYEQYF
TRBJ2-3 TRBV7-2 CASSLGTTPAQYF
TRBJ1-2 TRBV25-1 CASSEYAQYGYTF
TRBJ2-7 TRBV10-3 CAISGLNYEQYF
TRBJ2-1 TRBV10-3 CAISELAGLDEQFF
TRBJ1-2 TRBV7-3 CASSAGGFSGYTF
TRBJ2-2 TRBV5-1 CASSLGSGTTGELFF
TRBJ2-6 TRBV2 CASRGGSSGANVLTF
TRBJ1-1 TRBV30 CAWSVVGTEAFF
TRBJ2-1 TRBV13 CASSLRTSGPYNEQFF
TRBJ2-7 TRBV6-1 CASSEGRTYEQYF
TRBJ2-3 TRBV11-2 CASSSFTDTQYF
TRBJ2-7 TRBV9 CASSVDYLAGGYEQYF
TRBJ2-6 TRBV27 CASSLIGSGANVLTF
TRBJ1-3 TRBV5-1 CASSLAQPGNTIYF
TRBJ1-2 TRBV15 CATSSRQFYGYTF
TRBJ1-3 TRBV6-5 CASSSSYSQGNTIYF
TRBJ2-5 TRBV7-9 CASSPLPGQEEETQYF
TRBJ2-7 TRBV5-6 CASSLGALAEYRYEQYF
TRBJ1-1 TRBV27 CASSFGISPAEAFF
TRBJ1-1 TRBV20-1 CSAEGAFF
TRBJ2-5 TRBV11-2 CASSLGGSLAETQYF
TRBJ2-1 TRBV2 CASRGNPGLDNEQFF
TRBJ2-1 TRBV11-2 CASSPGMSAAFF
TRBJ2-1 TRBV27 CASSLQINNEQFF
TRBJ2-7 TRBV29-1 CSVGPMGYEQYF
TRBJ2-1 TRBV18 CASSRTGTTYNEQFF
TRBJ2-1 TRBV14 CASSQDNSGTSVYNEQFF
TRBJ2-3 TRBV6-5 CASSSVAEINTQYF
TRBJ2-1 TRBV29-1 CSVDLDRVLAGVDWNEQFF
TRBJ2-6 TRBV2 CASSGGDLWVPREGSGANVLTF
TRBJ1-2 TRBV6-6 CASSYDHENYGYTF
TRBJ2-3 TRBV4-3 CASSPAPLADTQYF
TRBJ2-7 TRBV19 CASSIDLEGNYEQYF
TRBJ2-3 TRBV7-3 CASSQGGTDTQYF
TRBJ1-4 TRBV9 CASSAAGTGGEKLFF
TRBJ2-3 TRBV27 CASSFSGGSYDTQYF
TRBJ2-5 TRBV4-2 CASSQDRAGEETQYF
TRBJ2-3 TRBV5-6 CASSGRGTDTQYF
TRBJ2-2 TRBV29-1 CSVEGTGGANTGELFF